This entry is about one T cell receptor (beta chain). The entry originates in a study of cytomegalovirus exposure and HLA in healthy donors. Study background: In an earlier analysis, approximately 120 million unique TCR beta sequences were found from some 200 million T cells. In an early release, HLA-typed donors contributed 90 million or so unique TCR sequences.

PCR amplification relied on 60 Vbeta primers (plus 13 Jbeta primers). Profiled with immunoSEQ multiplex PCR; TCRdb holds only in-frame clones, not every one. Among 200,000 to 250,000 clones listed, roughly 84% were seen once. This CDR3 is built from 14 residues. Germline values: CDR1 SNHLY, CDR2 FYNNEI. V was clipped by 6 bases and J by 7 bases; unmatched bases: 10. This receptor was taken from a human donor in good health. This chain uses TRBV2 with TRBJ2-7, with TRBD2 identical over 9 bases. Input material: PBMCs. The CDR3: CASSRLTSGREQYF. The CDR3 DNA reads TGTGCCAGCAGCCGACTGACCAGCGGGAGGGAGCAGTACTTC.